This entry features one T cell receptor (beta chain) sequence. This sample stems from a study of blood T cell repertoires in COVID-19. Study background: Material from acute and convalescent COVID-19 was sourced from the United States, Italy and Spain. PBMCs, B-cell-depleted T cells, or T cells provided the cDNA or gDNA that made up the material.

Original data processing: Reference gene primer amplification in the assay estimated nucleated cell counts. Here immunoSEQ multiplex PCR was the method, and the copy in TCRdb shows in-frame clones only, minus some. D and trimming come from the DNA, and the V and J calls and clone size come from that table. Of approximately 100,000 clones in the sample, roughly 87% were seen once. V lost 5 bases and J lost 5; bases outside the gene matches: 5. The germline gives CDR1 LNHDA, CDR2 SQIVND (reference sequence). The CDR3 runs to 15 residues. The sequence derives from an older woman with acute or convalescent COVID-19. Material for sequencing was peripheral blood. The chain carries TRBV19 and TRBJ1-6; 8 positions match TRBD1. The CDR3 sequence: CASSEGQEHNSPLHF. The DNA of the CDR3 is TGTGCCAGTAGTGAGGGACAGGAACATAATTCACCCCTCCACTTT. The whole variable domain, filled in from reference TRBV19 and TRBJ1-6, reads DGGITQSPKYLFRKEGQNVTLSCEQNLNHDAMYWYRQDPGQGLRLIYYSQIVNDFQKGDIAEGYSVSREKKESFPLTVTSAQKNPTAFYLCASSEGQEHNSPLHFGNGTRLTVT.